These 6 T cell receptor beta chains came from one sample sequenced in a study of cytomegalovirus exposure and HLA in healthy donors. 60 Vbeta and 13 Jbeta primers were used in PCR. Sequencing used immunoSEQ multiplex PCR; TCRdb keeps in-frame clones, though not all of them. Of roughly 150,000 clones listed, around 79% are singletons. Sequenced: PBMCs. The receptors shown here come from a man aged 25 to 40 in good health and CMV-seropositive.

The rearrangement links TRBV5-1 to TRBJ2-3; TRBD1 matches at 12 bases. The CDR3 consists of 16 residues. V dropped 4 bases and J dropped 2; count of bases not matched to a gene: 5. CDR1 is SGHRS, CDR2 YFSETQ, per germline. CDR3 region: CASSRGQGATTDTQYF. In DNA, the CDR3 is TGCGCCAGCAGCCGGGGACAGGGGGCAACCACAGATACGCAGTATTTT. Full variable domain (remainder filled in from reference TRBV5-1 and TRBJ2-3): KAGVTQTPRYLIKTRGQQVTLSCSPISGHRSVSWYQQTPGQGLQFLFEYFSETQRNKGNFPGRFSGRQFSNSRSEMNVSTLELGDSALYLCASSRGQGATTDTQYFGPGTRLTVL.

This rearrangement joins TRBV6-5 to TRBJ2-7; 7 nucleotides match TRBD1. Germline V CDR1 and CDR2: MNHEY, SVGAGI. The CDR3 length is 14 residues. V lost 5 bases, J lost 1 base, and 5 bases stayed unmatched. The CDR3 sequence is CASSRTGVSYEQYF. DNA for the CDR3: TGTGCCAGCAGTCGAACAGGGGTATCCTACGAGCAGTACTTC.

The chain links TRBV4-3 to TRBJ1-2; the D is unclear. The CDR3 consists of 16 residues. The V gene lost 3 bases and the J gene lost 2 bases, with 16 bases spanning the gap. Looked up from germline, CDR1 is LGHNA and CDR2 is YSLEER. The CDR3, as DNA: TGCGCCAGCAGCCACGGGAGCCCGACGACCAACTATGGCTACACCTTC. This translates into CASSHGSPTTNYGYTF.

The CDR3 spells CASSITGPPNQPQHF. DNA for the CDR3: TGTGCCAGTAGTATAACTGGTCCCCCAAATCAGCCCCAGCATTTT. This rearrangement joins TRBV19 to TRBJ1-5, with D hard to call. Trimming left V 2 bases short and J 4 bases short, with 12 bases between. The germline V gene encodes CDR1 LNHDA and CDR2 SQIVND (reference sequence). This CDR3 has 15 amino acids.

This clone was found once. An end of the junction differs from the germline gene, which may be a read error. J is TRBJ2-5 and V is TRBV4-3, with 8 bases aligning to TRBD1. The closer fit of TRBJ2-7 to the DNA end suggests the J call may be wrong. Germline CDR1 and CDR2: LGHNA and YSLEER. This CDR3 has 16 residues. The CDR3 region is CASSQVGQEIPYEQYF. The CDR3 DNA is TGCGCTAGCAGCCAAGTGGGACAGGAAATCCCCTACGAGCAGTACTTC.

The J gene is TRBJ2-2, the V gene TRBV6-5; D might be TRBD2 (6 bases). V gave up 7 bases and J gave up 3 bases, with 15 bases separating them. The length of the CDR3 is 15 residues. CDR1 is MNHEY and CDR2 is SVGAGI in the germline V gene. The CDR3 protein is CASTLLRDHTGELFF. Written as DNA, the CDR3 is TGTGCCAGCACCCTTCTGCGGGACCACACCGGGGAGCTGTTTTTT.